Following are 8 T cell receptor beta chains from one sample sequenced in a study of cytomegalovirus exposure and HLA in healthy donors. It was with 60 Vbeta and 13 Jbeta primers that the PCR ran. Repertoires were generated with immunoSEQ multiplex PCR, while TCRdb's copy carries only in-frame clones and drops some. The table records some 200,000 clones, roughly 70% of them present only once. The specimen sequenced was PBMCs. The receptors derive from a man in his forties in good health and CMV-seropositive.

This clone turned up a few times. This chain joins TRBV19 and TRBJ2-3; a possible D gene is TRBD1 (6 bases). The length of the CDR3 is 16 residues. Trimming cost V 2 bases and J 0 bases, with 12 bases left between them. The V gene's germline CDR1 is LNHDA and CDR2 SQIVND (reference sequence). The CDR3 region has the DNA TGTGCCAGTAGTATACCGGCAGGGGAAAGCACAGATACGCAGTATTTT. This gives the protein CASSIPAGESTDTQYF.

The chain uses TRBV5-6 and TRBJ2-1; TRBD2 matches 8 bases. The junction had 2 bases not matched to a gene; V was cut back by 0 bases and J by 6 bases. CDR1 and CDR2 from the germline V gene are SGHDT and YYEEEE. The CDR3 sequence is 14 residues long. Here the CDR3 DNA reads TGTGCCAGCAGCTTGGGCGGGGGGTTCAATGAGCAGTTCTTC. Its translation: CASSLGGGFNEQFF.

This chain links TRBV19 with TRBJ1-2; TRBD1 matches at 7 bases. Germline loops: CDR1 LNHDA, CDR2 SQIVND (reference sequence). J lost 4 bases, V lost 9 bases, and 11 bases had no gene match. This CDR3 is 14 amino acids long. The CDR3 region has the DNA TGTGCCAGCACAGGGGTGGGTTCGGTCTATGGCTACACCTTC. Translating gives CASTGVGSVYGYTF.

V is TRBV7-2 and J is TRBJ1-2, with TRBD1 matching 7 bases. CDR3 length: 15 amino acids. Trimming took 5 bases from V and 6 from J; bases not matched to a gene: 12. From germline, CDR1 is SGHTA and CDR2 FQGNSA. CDR3 sequence: CASSPTTGYGDGYTF. In nucleotides, the CDR3 is TGTGCCAGCAGCCCGACGACAGGGTATGGAGATGGCTACACCTTC.

The rearrangement uses TRBV4-1 and TRBJ2-5; tentative D call: TRBD2 (6 bases). Germline CDR1 reads MGHRA; CDR2 reads YSYEKL. The CDR3 consists of 14 residues. V lost 3 bases, J lost 3 bases, and 11 bases lay in between. CDR3 protein: CASSHLGEEETQYF. CDR3 bases: TGCGCCAGCAGCCATCTGGGGGAGGAAGAGACCCAGTACTTC.

This clone was recorded only once. The V and J genes are TRBV27 and TRBJ1-6; D is ambiguous. This CDR3 spans 15 amino acids. Trimming removed 8 bases from V and 7 bases from J, with 18 bases in between. Germline V lookup: CDR1 MNHEY, CDR2 SMNVEV (reference sequence). CDR3 in amino acids: CASRYLHSGNSPLHF. For the CDR3, the DNA is TGTGCCAGCCGATACCTCCACAGTGGGAATTCACCCCTCCACTTT.

The rearrangement uses TRBV4-1 and TRBJ1-1; TRBD1 is a possible D gene (5 bases). V shed 1 base and J shed 1 base, with 13 bases lying between them. Germline CDR1 reads MGHRA; CDR2 reads YSYEKL. This CDR3 comprises 16 residues. The CDR3 DNA is TGCGCCAGCAGCCAAGGACCTGCGGGGGGGAACACTGAAGCTTTCTTT. As protein: CASSQGPAGGNTEAFF.

The V call is TRBV13, the J call TRBJ2-5; a possible D gene is TRBD1 (5 bases). V was clipped by 5 bases and J by 5 bases, with 18 bases between them. This CDR3 has 15 residues. The germline V gene encodes CDR1 PRHDT and CDR2 FYEKMQ (reference sequence). The CDR3 loop reads CASSLGRKRGETQYF. In DNA form, the CDR3 reads TGTGCCAGCAGCCTTGGTAGGAAAAGGGGCGAGACCCAGTACTTC.